Sequencing of this TCR beta chain was carried out in a study of preoperative IRX-2 immunotherapy in early breast cancer. The CDR3 spans 14 residues. V dropped 5 bases and J dropped 11 bases, with 16 bases sitting between them. Germline V CDR1 and CDR2: LNHDA, SQIVND (reference sequence). Regarding treatment: preoperative locoregional IRX-2 cytokine immunotherapy. Clones were read by immunoSEQ multiplex PCR, and TCRdb kept only the in-frame ones, dropping some. The data contain about 1,600 clones, approximately 68% of them seen just once; the ten biggest clones take up about 10%. The input for sequencing was tumor tissue, taken after IRX-2 immunotherapy. This sequence was found in a human donor with breast cancer. V is TRBV19 and J is TRBJ1-6; a possible D gene is TRBD1 (6 bases). The CDR3 spells CASSPTGGGPPLHF. DNA of the CDR3: TGTGCCAGTAGTCCCACCGGAGGGGGTCCACCCCTCCACTTT.